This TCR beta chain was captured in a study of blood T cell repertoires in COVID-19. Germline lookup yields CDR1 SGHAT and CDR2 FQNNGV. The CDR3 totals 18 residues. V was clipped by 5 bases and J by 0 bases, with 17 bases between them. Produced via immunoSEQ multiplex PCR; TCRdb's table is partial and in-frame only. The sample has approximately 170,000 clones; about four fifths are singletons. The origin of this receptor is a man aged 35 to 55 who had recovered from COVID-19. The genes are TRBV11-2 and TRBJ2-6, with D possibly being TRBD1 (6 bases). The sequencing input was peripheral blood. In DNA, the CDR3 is TGTGCCAGCAGCCTCCGGACAGTGCAACCCTCTGGGGCCAACGTCCTGACTTTC. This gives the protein CASSLRTVQPSGANVLTF.